The 28 T cell receptor beta chains reported below all come from one sample, sequenced in a study of immune heterogeneity within non-small cell lung tumors. Multiplex PCR with 32 V and 13 J primers amplified TCR beta CDR3. TCRdb reprocessed the multiplex PCR reads via MiXCR and lists one record per CDR3 protein. Here the sample spans roughly 4,700 distinct CDR3 sequences, 30% to 40% being singletons. Bulk tumor genomic DNA constituted the template, at 600 to 750 ng per sample. Several biopsies per primary tumor were taken during surgery, spaced as far apart as possible. The study enrolled patients with untreated, newly diagnosed non-small cell lung cancer who underwent curative surgery. The source material was lung tumor tissue. These receptors all come from a woman aged 45-65 years with non-small cell lung cancer.

The sample holds one count of this clonotype. A much larger clone is a single base away; this may be a read error. The V and J genes are TRBV5-1 and TRBJ1-1; possible D gene TRBD1, 6 bases. Germline CDR1 reads SGHRS; CDR2 reads YFSETQ. V was clipped by 4 bases and J by 4 bases, with 14 bases between them. The CDR3 has 14 residues. For the CDR3, the DNA is TGCGCCAGCAGCCCCCGGACAGTGGTCACTGAAGCTTTCTTT. This translates into CASSPRTVVTEAFF.

The rearrangement links TRBV7-2 to TRBJ2-7; 8 bases are a match to TRBD1. This CDR3 has 14 residues. Germline trimming cut 6 bases from V and 4 bases from J; bases unmatched to any gene: 8. Germline loops: CDR1 SGHTA, CDR2 FQGNSA. The CDR3 is CASSRDRMRYEQYF. CDR3 DNA: TGTGCCAGCAGTCGGGACAGGATGCGGTACGAGCAGTACTTC.

The chain is built from TRBV28 and TRBJ2-7; D is perhaps TRBD1 (6 bases). The CDR3 covers 14 residues. Germline V lookup: CDR1 MDHEN, CDR2 SYDVKM. V was pared by 5 bases and J by 0 bases, with 11 bases between. CDR3 residues: CASSRDNLSYEQYF. The CDR3, as DNA: TGTGCCAGCAGTAGGGACAACCTCTCCTACGAGCAGTACTTC.

This clonotype is medium-sized. The V call is TRBV5-1, the J call TRBJ2-7, with 10 bases identical to TRBD2. With 1 base clipped from V and 7 bases from J, the junction kept 11 bases outside the gene matches. The length of the CDR3 is 16 residues. Germline assignment: CDR1 SGHRS and CDR2 YFSETQ. CDR3 bases: TGCGCCAGCAGCTTGAGGCCTAGCGGGGGCGAGGGGGAGCAGTACTTC. Translated: CASSLRPSGGEGEQYF.

In this sample, this clonotype turned up once. V is TRBV4-1 and J is TRBJ2-1, with 10 bases lining up with TRBD2. This CDR3 region has 18 residues. The J segment lost 3 bases and the V segment lost 2 bases, leaving 10 bases of the junction unmatched. The V gene's germline CDR1 is MGHRA and CDR2 YSYEKL. The CDR3 loop is CASSQHSGRARDYNEQFF. In DNA, the CDR3 is TGCGCCAGCAGCCAACACAGCGGGAGGGCCAGGGACTACAATGAGCAGTTCTTC.

In this sample, this clonotype is medium-sized. V is TRBV10-2 and J is TRBJ2-2, with 7 bases fitting TRBD1. Germline assignment: CDR1 WSHSY and CDR2 SAAADI. CDR3 size: 17 residues. The J segment lost 4 bases and the V segment lost 2 bases, leaving 10 bases of the junction unmatched. The CDR3 DNA is TGCGCCAGCAGTGAGGGAAGGGGGCAACGTAGCACCGGGGAGCTGTTTTTT. Its protein is CASSEGRGQRSTGELFF.

By share of the sample, this clonotype is hyperexpanded (1% or more). This rearrangement joins TRBV18 to TRBJ1-1; D is uncertain. Per the germline V gene, CDR1 is KGHSH and CDR2 is LQKENI. V lost 1 base, J lost 4 bases, and 7 bases lay in between. There are 13 residues in the CDR3. DNA for the CDR3: TGTGCCAGCTCACCACAGGGCGGCACTGAAGCTTTCTTT. Translated: CASSPQGGTEAFF. The entire variable domain, with the rest obtained from reference TRBV18 and TRBJ1-1, is as follows: NAGVMQNPRHLVRRRGQEARLRCSPMKGHSHVYWYRQLPEEGLKFMVYLQKENIIDESGMPKERFSAEFPKEGPSILRIQQVVRGDSAAYFCASSPQGGTEAFFGQGTRLTVV.

Notes on this clonotype: A much larger clonotype is one base distant, so this may be a read error. The chain recombines TRBV2 with TRBJ2-2; possibly TRBD1 for D (5 bases). The CDR3 runs 13 residues. Germline assignment: CDR1 SNHLY and CDR2 FYNNEI. V gave up 5 bases and J gave up 6 bases, with 10 bases separating them. The CDR3 nucleotides read TGTGCCAGCAGTCAGGGTGAAGCCGGGGAGCTGTTTTTT. It codes for CASSQGEAGELFF.

This clonotype is deemed medium-sized (0.01 to 0.1%). The gene calls are TRBV14 and TRBJ2-2; D might be TRBD2 (6 bases). Germline CDR1 reads SGHDN; CDR2 reads FVKESK. The V and J ends lost 4 bases and 0 bases respectively, with 18 bases between them. The length of the CDR3 is 18 residues. The CDR3 protein is CASSPSGRLIANTGELFF. The CDR3 DNA sequence: TGTGCCAGCAGCCCTAGTGGGAGGCTCATCGCGAACACCGGGGAGCTGTTTTTT.

This clonotype is medium-sized in the sample. This chain's CDR3 is CASSEGDRETGELFF. The CDR3 DNA sequence: TGTGCCAGCAGTGAAGGTGACAGGGAAACCGGGGAGCTGTTTTTT. The chain uses TRBV6-1 and TRBJ2-2, with 7 bases aligning to TRBD1. This CDR3 region has 15 residues. Trimming at V came to 1 base and at J to 5 bases, leaving 4 bases not matched to a gene. CDR1 and CDR2 from the germline V gene are MNHNS and SASEGT.

Sample share makes this clonotype medium-sized. The rearrangement joins TRBV20-1 to TRBJ2-3; possibly TRBD1 or TRBD2 for D (5 bases each). Germline V gene data show CDR1 as DFQATT and CDR2 as SNEGSKA (reference sequence). Trimming removed 3 bases from V and 3 bases from J, with 7 bases in between. The CDR3 is 12 amino acids. The CDR3 sequence is CSASEGTDTQYF. The CDR3 nucleotides read TGCAGTGCTAGTGAGGGGACAGATACGCAGTATTTT.

About this clonotype: This may come from a read error, since a much larger clone is one base off. The CDR3 here is CAWSAGGGKLVF. In DNA, the CDR3 is TGTGCCTGGAGTGCAGGGGGAGGAAAACTGGTTTTT. The V call is TRBV30, the J call TRBJ1-4; 7 bases agree with TRBD1. Germline CDR1 GTSNPN, CDR2 SVGIG (reference sequence). This CDR3 spans 12 amino acids.

By share, this clonotype ranks as medium-sized (0.01 to 0.1%). V usage is TRBV3-1 and J usage is TRBJ1-1; tentatively, D is TRBD1 (5 bases). Trimming pared 1 base from V and 1 base from J, leaving 10 bases between. Looked up from germline, CDR1 is LGHDT and CDR2 is YNNKEL (reference sequence). The CDR3 sequence is 15 residues long. The CDR3 nucleotides are TGTGCCAGCAGCCAAGGGGACCAGCGGAACACTGAAGCTTTCTTT. This gives the protein CASSQGDQRNTEAFF. The full variable domain, in which reference TRBV3-1 and TRBJ1-1 provide the parts outside the CDR3, is DTAVSQTPKYLVTQMGNDKSIKCEQNLGHDTMYWYKQDSKKFLKIMFSYNNKELIINETVPNRFSPKSPDKAHLNLHINSLELGDSAVYFCASSQGDQRNTEAFFGQGTRLTVV.

Notes on this clonotype: Germline is not matched at one junction end, which may reflect a read error. This chain uses TRBV6-1 with TRBJ2-7; 7 bases are a match to TRBD1. Germline V CDR1 and CDR2: MNHNS, SASEGT. The CDR3 consists of 16 residues. DNA of the CDR3: TGTGCCTGCAGTGATCCTTTGGGGGACAGCTCCTACGAGCAGTACTTC. It codes for CACSDPLGDSSYEQYF.

This clonotype ranks as medium-sized. This rearrangement joins TRBV6-1 to TRBJ2-3; tentative D call: TRBD1 (5 bases). CDR1 is MNHNS, CDR2 SASEGT, per germline. The V and J ends lost 5 bases and 2 bases respectively, with 17 bases between them. The CDR3 totals 16 residues. The DNA for the CDR3 is TGTGCCAGCAGTTACCCACAGGAGAGGAACACAGATACGCAGTATTTT. It is translated as CASSYPQERNTDTQYF.

The chain couples TRBV28 to TRBJ2-6; D is perhaps TRBD1 or TRBD2 (5 bases each). Trimming took 1 base from V and 0 from J, leaving 7 bases between them. The germline V gene has CDR1 MDHEN and CDR2 SYDVKM. The CDR3 covers 16 residues. The CDR3 protein is CASSLYGGSGANVLTF. In DNA form, the CDR3 reads TGTGCCAGCAGTTTATATGGGGGCTCTGGGGCCAACGTCCTGACTTTC.

V usage is TRBV20-1 and J usage is TRBJ1-6; D is unresolved. This CDR3 contains 12 residues. Trimming removed 0 bases from V and 8 bases from J, with 5 bases in between. CDR1 is DFQATT and CDR2 is SNEGSKA in the germline V gene (reference sequence). The CDR3 bases are TGCAGTGCTAGAGATCTGGATTCACCCCTCCACTTT. Protein: CSARDLDSPLHF.

The J gene is TRBJ2-3, the V gene TRBV14; D remains ambiguous. The CDR3 spans 10 residues. Per the germline V gene, CDR1 is SGHDN and CDR2 is FVKESK. The germline V and J ends were trimmed by 8 bases and 4 bases, with 4 bases remaining between them. CDR3 protein: CASHADTQYF. The CDR3 nucleotides are TGTGCCAGCCACGCAGATACGCAGTATTTT. The complete variable domain, with remaining parts taken from reference TRBV14 and TRBJ2-3, reads EAGVTQFPSHSVIEKGQTVTLRCDPISGHDNLYWYRRVMGKEIKFLLHFVKESKQDESGMPNNRFLAERTGGTYSTLKVQPAELEDSGVYFCASHADTQYFGPGTRLTVL.

This clonotype counts as medium-sized. CDR3 protein: CAWGLGAAETQYF. Written as DNA, the CDR3 is TGTGCCTGGGGCCTTGGAGCGGCCGAGACCCAGTACTTC. The chain carries TRBV30 and TRBJ2-5; perhaps TRBD2 as D (5 bases). Trimming removed 5 bases at V and 5 bases at J, with 15 bases between. This CDR3 has 13 residues. The germline V gene encodes CDR1 GTSNPN and CDR2 SVGIG (reference sequence).

This clonotype rates as medium-sized. V gene TRBV7-9 combines with J gene TRBJ2-3, with D uncertain. The ends were cut back, 2 bases at V and 2 bases at J, with 5 bases in the middle. The CDR3 totals 13 residues. Germline CDR1 is SEHNR and CDR2 is FQNEAQ (reference sequence). The DNA of the CDR3 is TGTGCCAGCAGCTTATGGCTCACAGATACGCAGTATTTT. Amino acid sequence: CASSLWLTDTQYF.

DNA of the CDR3: TGTGCCAGCAGAGGGACAGGGGCTGAAGCTTTCTTT. Translation gives CASRGTGAEAFF. The V call is TRBV6-2 or TRBV6-3, the J call TRBJ1-1; 10 bases match TRBD1. The trim removed 6 bases at V and 6 bases at J, leaving 1 base unmatched. Germline CDR1 is MNHEY and CDR2 is SVGEGT. The length of the CDR3 is 12 residues.

This clonotype is deemed medium-sized. This sequence joins TRBV11-3 and TRBJ2-7, with D unresolved. There are 15 residues in the CDR3. In germline, CDR1 is SGHNT, CDR2 YENEEA. V shed 1 base and J shed 2 bases, with 12 bases lying between them. Here the CDR3 reads CASSLGGISTYEQYF. The CDR3 DNA follows: TGTGCCAGCAGCTTAGGGGGAATCAGCACCTACGAGCAGTACTTC.

A word on this clonotype: Just one base apart from a much larger clone, this may be a read error. This CDR3 fails to terminate in the conserved phenylalanine or tryptophan, so it likely reflects a read error. The V and J genes are TRBV4-1 and TRBJ2-7, with 7 bases identical to TRBD1. CDR1 and CDR2 (germline): MGHRA, YSYEKL. V lost 1 base to trimming and J lost 0 bases; unmatched junction nucleotides: 0. The CDR3 is 14 residues long. The CDR3 coding sequence is TGCGCCAGCAGCCAAGGACAGGGCTCCTACGAGCAGTACATC. It is translated as CASSQGQGSYEQYI.

This chain links TRBV3-1 with TRBJ1-2; 7 bases map to TRBD1. CDR1 is LGHDT, CDR2 YNNKEL, per germline (reference sequence). The CDR3 sequence is 19 residues long. With V trimmed by 0 bases and J by 4 bases, 17 bases remained unmatched. CDR3 in DNA: TGTGCCAGCAGCCAAGATGGCAGGGGGGGCCGGGGGGTATCCTATGGCTACACCTTC. Its protein product is CASSQDGRGGRGVSYGYTF.

This clonotype is medium-sized within its sample. This chain links TRBV6-1 with TRBJ1-3; 9 bases are shared with TRBD1. Germline V gene sequence: CDR1 MNHNS, CDR2 SASEGT. The CDR3 totals 14 residues. J gave up 2 bases and V 6 bases, and 2 bases lay outside the gene matches. Here the CDR3 reads CASSWTGAGNTIYF. The CDR3 DNA is TGTGCCAGCAGCTGGACAGGGGCTGGAAACACCATATATTTT.

Judged by abundance, this clonotype is medium-sized (0.01 to 0.1%). The CDR3 loop is CASSLGVGGANEQFF. CDR3 bases: TGTGCCAGCAGCTTAGGTGTGGGCGGAGCCAATGAGCAGTTCTTC. The V call is TRBV11-2, the J call TRBJ2-1; D gene unclear. This CDR3 has 15 amino acids. Germline V gene lookup returns CDR1 SGHAT and CDR2 FQNNGV. Trimming took 1 base from V and 6 from J, leaving 13 bases between them.

In its sample, this clonotype ranks as large (0.1 to 1%). The V and J genes are TRBV12-3 or TRBV12-4 and TRBJ1-5; unclear D gene. CDR3 size: 15 residues. V was trimmed by 5 bases and J by 0 bases, leaving 11 bases between them. CDR3 in DNA: TGTGCCAGCAGTACCGACATAATTAGCAATCAGCCCCAGCATTTT. Amino acid sequence: CASSTDIISNQPQHF.

Only a few counts were recorded for this clonotype. The chain carries TRBV9 and TRBJ2-3; D unclear. Trimming stripped 0 bases from V and 2 bases from J, with 13 bases between. Germline assignment: CDR1 SGDLS and CDR2 YYNGEE. This CDR3 contains 16 residues. CDR3 DNA sequence: TGTGCCAGCAGCGTAGGGTTTGGTGCTTACACAGATACGCAGTATTTT. This gives the protein CASSVGFGAYTDTQYF.